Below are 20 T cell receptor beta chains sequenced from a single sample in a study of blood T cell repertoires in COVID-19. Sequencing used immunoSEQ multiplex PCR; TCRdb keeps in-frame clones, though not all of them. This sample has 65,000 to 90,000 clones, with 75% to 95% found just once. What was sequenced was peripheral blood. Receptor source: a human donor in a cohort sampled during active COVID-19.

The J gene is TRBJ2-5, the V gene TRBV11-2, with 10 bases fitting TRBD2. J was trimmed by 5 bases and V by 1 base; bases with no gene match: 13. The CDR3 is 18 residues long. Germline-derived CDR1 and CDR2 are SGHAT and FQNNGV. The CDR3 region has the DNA TGTGCCAGCAGCTTAGTCCCCAGCGGGAGGGGGCATGGGGAGACCCAGTACTTC. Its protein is CASSLVPSGRGHGETQYF.

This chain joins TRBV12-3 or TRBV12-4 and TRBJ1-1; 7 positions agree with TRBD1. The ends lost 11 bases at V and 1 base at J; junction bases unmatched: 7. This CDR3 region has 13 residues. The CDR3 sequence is CAGRDRENTEAFF. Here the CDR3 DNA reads TGTGCCGGGCGGGACAGAGAGAACACTGAAGCTTTCTTT.

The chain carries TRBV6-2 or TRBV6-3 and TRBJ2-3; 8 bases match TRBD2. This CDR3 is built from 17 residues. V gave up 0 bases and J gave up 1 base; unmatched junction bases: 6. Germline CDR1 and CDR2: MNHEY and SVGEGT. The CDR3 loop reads CASSYSKLLAGTDTQYF. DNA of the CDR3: TGTGCCAGCAGTTACTCGAAGTTACTAGCGGGCACAGATACGCAGTATTTT.

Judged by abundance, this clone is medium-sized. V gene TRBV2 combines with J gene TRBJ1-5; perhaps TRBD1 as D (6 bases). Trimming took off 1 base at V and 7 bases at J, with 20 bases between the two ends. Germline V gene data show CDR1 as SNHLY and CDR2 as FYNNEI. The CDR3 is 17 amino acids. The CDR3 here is CASSEGGGGWLGQPQHF. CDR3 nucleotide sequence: TGTGCCAGCAGTGAAGGGGGAGGGGGGTGGTTAGGGCAGCCCCAGCATTTT.

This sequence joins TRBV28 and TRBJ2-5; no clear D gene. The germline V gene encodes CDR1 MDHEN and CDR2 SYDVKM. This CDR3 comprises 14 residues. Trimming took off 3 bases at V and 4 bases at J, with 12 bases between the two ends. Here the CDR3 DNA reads TGTGCCAGCAGTTTTCGTAGGAGACGAGAGACCCAGTACTTC. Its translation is CASSFRRRRETQYF.

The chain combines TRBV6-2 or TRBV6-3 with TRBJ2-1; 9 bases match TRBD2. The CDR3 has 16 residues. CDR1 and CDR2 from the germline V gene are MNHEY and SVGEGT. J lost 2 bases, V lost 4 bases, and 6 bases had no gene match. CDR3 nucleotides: TGTGCCAGCAGTTGGATCAGCGGGGGGACCTACAATGAGCAGTTCTTC. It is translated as CASSWISGGTYNEQFF.

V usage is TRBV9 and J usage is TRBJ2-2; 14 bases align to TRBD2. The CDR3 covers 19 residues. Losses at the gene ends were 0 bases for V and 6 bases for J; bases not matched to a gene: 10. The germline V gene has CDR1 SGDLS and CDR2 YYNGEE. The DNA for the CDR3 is TGTGCCAGCAGCGTAGAAGGCTGGACTAGCGGGGGGCCATCCGGGGAGCTGTTTTTT. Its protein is CASSVEGWTSGGPSGELFF.

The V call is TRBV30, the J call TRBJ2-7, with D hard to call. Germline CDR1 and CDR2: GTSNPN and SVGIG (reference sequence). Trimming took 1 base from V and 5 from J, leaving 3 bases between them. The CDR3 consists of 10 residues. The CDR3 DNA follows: TGTGCCTGGAGTGGGCACGAGCAGTACTTC. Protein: CAWSGHEQYF.

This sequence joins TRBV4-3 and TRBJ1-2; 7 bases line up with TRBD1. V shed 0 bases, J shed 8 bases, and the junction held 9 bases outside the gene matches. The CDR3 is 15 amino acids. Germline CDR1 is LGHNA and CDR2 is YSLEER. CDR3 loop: CASSQEPGTELGYTF. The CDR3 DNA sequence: TGCGCCAGCAGCCAAGAGCCGGGGACAGAGCTGGGCTACACCTTC.

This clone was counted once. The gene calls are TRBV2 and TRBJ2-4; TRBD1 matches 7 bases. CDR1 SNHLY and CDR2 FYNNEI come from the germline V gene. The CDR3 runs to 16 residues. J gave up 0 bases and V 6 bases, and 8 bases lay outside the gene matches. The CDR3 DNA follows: TGTGCCAGCAGGAGGGACAGCTTAATAGCCAAAAACATTCAGTACTTC. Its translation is CASRRDSLIAKNIQYF. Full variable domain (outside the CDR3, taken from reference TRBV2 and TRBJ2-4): EPEVTQTPSHQVTQMGQEVILRCVPISNHLYFYWYRQILGQKVEFLVSFYNNEISEKSEIFDDQFSVERPDGSNFTLKIRSTKLEDSAMYFCASRRDSLIAKNIQYFGAGTRLSVL.

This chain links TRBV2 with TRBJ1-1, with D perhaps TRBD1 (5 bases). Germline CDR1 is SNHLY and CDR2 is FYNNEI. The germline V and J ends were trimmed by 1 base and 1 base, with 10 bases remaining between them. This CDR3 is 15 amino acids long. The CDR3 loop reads CASSEGRGRNTEAFF. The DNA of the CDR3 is TGTGCCAGCAGTGAAGGACGGGGGAGGAACACTGAAGCTTTCTTT.

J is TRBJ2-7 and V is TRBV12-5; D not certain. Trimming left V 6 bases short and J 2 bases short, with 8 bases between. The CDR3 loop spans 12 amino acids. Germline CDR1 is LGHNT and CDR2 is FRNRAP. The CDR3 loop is CASGSDTYEQYF. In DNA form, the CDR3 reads TGTGCTAGTGGCTCCGACACCTACGAGCAGTACTTC.

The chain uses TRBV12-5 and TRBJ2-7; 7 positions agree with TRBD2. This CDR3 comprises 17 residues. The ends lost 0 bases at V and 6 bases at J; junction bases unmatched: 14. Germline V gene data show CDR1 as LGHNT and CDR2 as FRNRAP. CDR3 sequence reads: CASGLVGLGWEGIEQYF. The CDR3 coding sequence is TGTGCTAGTGGTTTGGTAGGTCTCGGGTGGGAGGGCATCGAGCAGTACTTC. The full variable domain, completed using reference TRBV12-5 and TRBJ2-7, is DARVTQTPRHKVTEMGQEVTMRCQPILGHNTVFWYRQTMMQGLELLAYFRNRAPLDDSGMPKDRFSAEMPDATLATLKIQPSEPRDSAVYFCASGLVGLGWEGIEQYFGPGTRLTVT.

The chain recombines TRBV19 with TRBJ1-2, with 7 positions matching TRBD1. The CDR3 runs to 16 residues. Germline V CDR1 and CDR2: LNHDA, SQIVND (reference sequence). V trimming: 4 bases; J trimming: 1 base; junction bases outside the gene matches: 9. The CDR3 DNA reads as TGTGCCAGTAGTAGCTCGCGGGACAGCAATAACTATGGCTACACCTTC. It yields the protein CASSSSRDSNNYGYTF.

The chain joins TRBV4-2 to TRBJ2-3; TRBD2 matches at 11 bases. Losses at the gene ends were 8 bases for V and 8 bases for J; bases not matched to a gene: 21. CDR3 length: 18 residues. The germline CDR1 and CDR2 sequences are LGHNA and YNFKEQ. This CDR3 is CASANPDSGGAFGGTQYF. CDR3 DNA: TGTGCCAGCGCAAACCCCGATAGCGGGGGGGCCTTCGGGGGTACGCAGTATTTT.

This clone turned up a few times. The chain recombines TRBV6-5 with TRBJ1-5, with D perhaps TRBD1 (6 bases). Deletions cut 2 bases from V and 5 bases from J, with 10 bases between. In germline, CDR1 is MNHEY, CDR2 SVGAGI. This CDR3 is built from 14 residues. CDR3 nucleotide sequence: TGTGCCAGCAGTTACGTAACAGGGCATCAGCCCCAGCATTTT. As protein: CASSYVTGHQPQHF.

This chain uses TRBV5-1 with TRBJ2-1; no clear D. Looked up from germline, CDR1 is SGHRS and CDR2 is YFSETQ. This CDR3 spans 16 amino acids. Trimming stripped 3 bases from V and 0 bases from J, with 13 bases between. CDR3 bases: TGCGCCAGCAGCTCGCTACCGGCAGGCTCCTACAATGAGCAGTTCTTC. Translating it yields CASSSLPAGSYNEQFF.

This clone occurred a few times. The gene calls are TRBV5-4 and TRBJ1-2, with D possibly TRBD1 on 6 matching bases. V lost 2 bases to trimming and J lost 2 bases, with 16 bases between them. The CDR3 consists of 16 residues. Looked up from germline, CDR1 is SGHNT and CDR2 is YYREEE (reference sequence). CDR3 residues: CASSLLQGSNNYGYTF. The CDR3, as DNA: TGTGCCAGCAGCTTACTACAGGGCTCGAACAACTATGGCTACACCTTC.

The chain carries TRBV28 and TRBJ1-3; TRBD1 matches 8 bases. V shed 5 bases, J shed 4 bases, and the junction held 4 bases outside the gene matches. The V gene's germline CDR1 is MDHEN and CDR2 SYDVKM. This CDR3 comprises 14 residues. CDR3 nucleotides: TGTGCCAGCAGTACTTGGACAGGGGGAAACACCATATATTTT. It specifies CASSTWTGGNTIYF.

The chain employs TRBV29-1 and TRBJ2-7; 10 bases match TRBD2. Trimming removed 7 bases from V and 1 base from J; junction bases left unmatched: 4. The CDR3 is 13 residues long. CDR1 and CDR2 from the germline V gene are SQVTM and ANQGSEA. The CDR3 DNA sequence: TGCAGCGCCGGGACTAGCGATTCCTACGAGCAGTACTTC. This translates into CSAGTSDSYEQYF.